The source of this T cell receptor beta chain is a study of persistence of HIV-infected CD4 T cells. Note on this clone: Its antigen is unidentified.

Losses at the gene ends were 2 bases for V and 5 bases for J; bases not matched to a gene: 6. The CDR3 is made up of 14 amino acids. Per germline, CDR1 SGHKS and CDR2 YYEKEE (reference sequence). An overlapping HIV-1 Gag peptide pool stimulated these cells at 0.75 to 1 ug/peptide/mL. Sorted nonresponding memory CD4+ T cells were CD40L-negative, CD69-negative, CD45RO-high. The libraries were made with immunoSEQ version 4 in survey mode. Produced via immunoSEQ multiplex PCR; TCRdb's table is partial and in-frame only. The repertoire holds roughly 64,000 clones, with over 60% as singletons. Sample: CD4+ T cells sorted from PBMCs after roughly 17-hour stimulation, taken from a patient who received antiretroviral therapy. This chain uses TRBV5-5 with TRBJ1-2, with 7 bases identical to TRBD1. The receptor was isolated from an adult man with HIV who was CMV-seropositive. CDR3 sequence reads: CASSFERTGYGYTF. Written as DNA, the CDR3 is TGTGCCAGCAGCTTTGAGAGGACAGGTTATGGCTACACCTTC.